The 20 T cell receptor beta chains below were found in one sample sequenced in a study of blood T cell repertoires in COVID-19. Produced via immunoSEQ multiplex PCR; TCRdb's table is partial and in-frame only. This sample has 80,000 to 130,000 clones, with roughly 92% found just once. The specimen sequenced was peripheral blood. These receptor sequences come from a man between 65 and 85 years old with acute or convalescent COVID-19.

This chain joins TRBV7-8 and TRBJ1-6, with no clear D. The length of the CDR3 is 13 residues. Germline CDR1 SGHVS, CDR2 FQNEAQ. Between the trimmed V and J ends, which lost 7 bases and 5 bases, there was a span of 9 bases. CDR3 DNA: TGTGCCAGCACGGAACAGAATAATTCACCCCTCCACTTT. Encoded protein: CASTEQNNSPLHF.

The chain joins TRBV19 to TRBJ1-5; unclear D gene. Trimming cost V 7 bases and J 2 bases, with 12 bases left between them. This CDR3 region has 14 residues. CDR1 is LNHDA, CDR2 SQIVND, per germline (reference sequence). Written as DNA, the CDR3 is TGTGCCAGTAAGGAGGCCACGGGCAATCAGCCCCAGCATTTT. Its translation is CASKEATGNQPQHF.

The chain carries TRBV21-1 and TRBJ1-4; the table assigns TRBD1, which was not confirmed against the DNA. TRBV21-1 is a pseudogene locus. The CDR3 extends over 14 amino acids. CDR3 sequence: CASSVGTGREKLFF. CDR3 bases: TGTGCCAGCAGCGTCGGGACAGGTAGGGAAAAACTGTTTTTT.

This sequence joins TRBV30 and TRBJ1-2; a possible D gene is TRBD1 (6 bases). The CDR3 runs 13 residues. The V and J ends lost 1 base and 7 bases respectively, with 13 bases between them. Looked up from germline, CDR1 is GTSNPN and CDR2 is SVGIG (reference sequence). CDR3 loop: CAWSGTGRGGYTF. Written as DNA, the CDR3 is TGTGCCTGGAGTGGAACAGGGAGGGGTGGCTACACCTTC.

The chain is built from TRBV12-3 or TRBV12-4 and TRBJ2-7, with D possibly TRBD1 on 5 matching bases. The V gene lost 6 bases and the J gene lost 0 bases, with 9 bases spanning the gap. This CDR3 contains 13 residues. CDR3 residues: CASSHGHSYEQYF. The CDR3 DNA reads TGTGCCAGCAGCCATGGACACTCCTACGAGCAGTACTTC.

The chain uses TRBV7-9 and TRBJ1-1; maybe TRBD1 (6 bases). In germline, CDR1 is SEHNR, CDR2 FQNEAQ (reference sequence). The CDR3 extends over 14 amino acids. V was cut by 1 base and J by 3 bases, with 9 bases left in between. For the CDR3, the DNA is TGTGCCAGCAGCTTAGATGGGACATACACTGAAGCTTTCTTT. Protein: CASSLDGTYTEAFF.

The chain uses TRBV15 and TRBJ1-4; D gene uncertain. The germline V and J ends were trimmed by 0 bases and 5 bases, with 7 bases remaining between them. Germline V gene sequence: CDR1 LNHNV, CDR2 YYDKDF (reference sequence). The CDR3 runs to 14 residues. CDR3 region: CATSRDLGNEKLFF. The CDR3 nucleotides are TGTGCCACCAGCAGAGATCTCGGGAATGAAAAACTGTTTTTT.

This clone was seen only once. J is TRBJ2-1 and V is TRBV5-6, with D possibly TRBD1 on 5 matching bases. This CDR3 has 14 residues. V gave up 0 bases and J gave up 6 bases, with 10 bases separating them. Germline CDR1 and CDR2: SGHDT and YYEEEE. CDR3 in amino acids: CASSLATQGNEQFF. The CDR3 nucleotides read TGTGCCAGCAGCTTGGCGACTCAGGGCAATGAGCAGTTCTTC.

The J gene is TRBJ2-7, the V gene TRBV11-2; tentative D call: TRBD2 (6 bases). The V end was cut by 1 base, the J end by 2 bases, with 15 bases between. Germline V lookup: CDR1 SGHAT, CDR2 FQNNGV. CDR3 length: 16 residues. The CDR3 DNA follows: TGTGCCAGCAGCTTAGCGGGGCGGGACTCGACCTACGAGCAGTACTTC. Encoded protein: CASSLAGRDSTYEQYF.

The CDR3 bases are TGTGCTAGTGGTTTGGTACGTTCGGGAACAACTAATGAAAAACTGTTTTTT. This codes for CASGLVRSGTTNEKLFF. The chain is built from TRBV12-5 and TRBJ1-4; the D is unclear. V lost 0 bases, J lost 0 bases, and 11 bases lay in between. This CDR3 comprises 17 residues. Germline V gene data show CDR1 as LGHNT and CDR2 as FRNRAP. The variable domain in full, with the rest retrieved from reference TRBV12-5 and TRBJ1-4, is DARVTQTPRHKVTEMGQEVTMRCQPILGHNTVFWYRQTMMQGLELLAYFRNRAPLDDSGMPKDRFSAEMPDATLATLKIQPSEPRDSAVYFCASGLVRSGTTNEKLFFGSGTQLSVL.

The V and J genes are TRBV27 and TRBJ1-6; 7 bases fit TRBD1. Looked up from germline, CDR1 is MNHEY and CDR2 is SMNVEV (reference sequence). The V gene end was trimmed by 6 bases and the J gene end by 1 base; junction bases not matched to a gene: 12. This CDR3 comprises 18 residues. The CDR3 coding sequence is TGTGCCAGCAGCTACCGTGTCAGGGGGTTATCCTATAATTCACCCCTCCACTTT. The encoded protein is CASSYRVRGLSYNSPLHF.

This sequence joins TRBV7-9 and TRBJ2-7; a weak D match, TRBD1 (5 bases). CDR1 and CDR2 from the germline V gene are SEHNR and FQNEAQ (reference sequence). CDR3 length equals 13 residues. V lost 3 bases to trimming and J lost 5 bases, with 11 bases between them. The CDR3 nucleotides read TGTGCCAGCAGCTTCGGCAGGGTCCACGAGCAGTACTTC. Translation: CASSFGRVHEQYF. The complete variable domain, with remaining parts taken from reference TRBV7-9 and TRBJ2-7, reads DTGVSQNPRHKITKRGQNVTFRCDPISEHNRLYWYRQTLGQGPEFLTYFQNEAQLEKSRLLSDRFSAERPKGSFSTLEIQRTEQGDSAMYLCASSFGRVHEQYFGPGTRLTVT.

The rearrangement uses TRBV2 and TRBJ2-1, with 11 positions matching TRBD2. Germline V gives CDR1 SNHLY, CDR2 FYNNEI. Trimming at V came to 9 bases and at J to 7 bases, leaving 11 bases not matched to a gene. The length of the CDR3 is 15 residues. CDR3 in amino acids: CARTVAGGLVNEQFF. The CDR3 DNA sequence: TGTGCCAGGACCGTAGCGGGGGGGCTGGTTAATGAGCAGTTCTTC.

V is TRBV24-1 and J is TRBJ2-6; TRBD1 matches 9 bases. The V gene's germline CDR1 is KGHDR and CDR2 SFDVKD. The CDR3 consists of 18 residues. V dropped 4 bases and J dropped 0; count of bases not matched to a gene: 6. The CDR3 DNA is TGTGCCACCAGTGAATCCGGGACAGGGATCTCTGGGGCCAACGTCCTGACTTTC. This sequence encodes CATSESGTGISGANVLTF.

The V and J genes are TRBV19 and TRBJ2-5; 8 nucleotides line up with TRBD2. Germline-derived CDR1 and CDR2 are LNHDA and SQIVND (reference sequence). V shed 6 bases, J shed 5 bases, and the junction held 8 bases outside the gene matches. The CDR3 sequence is 14 residues long. The CDR3 coding sequence is TGTGCCAGTAGCATTAGCGGGATAGGGGAGACCCAGTACTTC. This codes for CASSISGIGETQYF. The variable domain in full, completed from reference TRBV19 and TRBJ2-5, reads DGGITQSPKYLFRKEGQNVTLSCEQNLNHDAMYWYRQDPGQGLRLIYYSQIVNDFQKGDIAEGYSVSREKKESFPLTVTSAQKNPTAFYLCASSISGIGETQYFGPGTRLLVL.

This chain links TRBV11-2 with TRBJ2-2, with a tentative D call TRBD2 (5 bases). Germline values: CDR1 SGHAT, CDR2 FQNNGV. The CDR3 is 12 residues long. Trimming shortened V by 3 bases and J by 13 bases, and 12 bases separated the two germline ends. The CDR3: CASSLAGLALFF. The CDR3, as DNA: TGTGCCAGCAGCTTGGCGGGCCTGGCGCTGTTTTTT.

The CDR3 sequence: CASSYLGTGGAETQYF. In DNA form, the CDR3 reads TGTGCCAGCAGTTACCTCGGGACAGGGGGCGCAGAGACCCAGTACTTC. The V and J genes are TRBV6-5 and TRBJ2-5; 12 bases align to TRBD1. Trimming took 2 bases from V and 4 from J; bases not matched to a gene: 5. The germline V gene has CDR1 MNHEY and CDR2 SVGAGI. There are 16 residues in the CDR3.

This clone was picked up one time. The genes are TRBV2 and TRBJ2-3; D remains ambiguous. The V gene's germline CDR1 is SNHLY and CDR2 FYNNEI. The CDR3 sequence is 12 residues long. Trimming took off 7 bases at V and 4 bases at J, with 9 bases between the two ends. The CDR3: CASIFLSDTQYF. The DNA of the CDR3 is TGTGCCAGCATATTTCTCTCAGATACGCAGTATTTT.

The V gene is TRBV27, the J gene TRBJ2-2, with a tentative D call TRBD1 (5 bases). This CDR3 region has 14 residues. CDR1 MNHEY and CDR2 SMNVEV come from the germline V gene (reference sequence). Trimming stripped 6 bases from V and 5 bases from J, with 13 bases between. The CDR3 DNA follows: TGTGCCAGCAGCCCGCTGGACATTACCGGGGAGCTGTTTTTT. It yields the protein CASSPLDITGELFF.

V and J are TRBV28 and TRBJ2-7; tentatively, D is TRBD1 (6 bases). The V end was cut by 6 bases, the J end by 4 bases, with 22 bases between. Germline CDR1 and CDR2: MDHEN and SYDVKM. The CDR3 is 16 residues long. The CDR3 protein is CASSRTGQGQAYEQYF. CDR3 coding DNA: TGTGCCAGCAGCCGTACAGGGCAGGGTCAGGCGTACGAGCAGTACTTC.